This T cell receptor (beta chain) was recorded in a study of ipilimumab plus nivolumab after autologous stem cell transplantation. Between the trimmed V and J ends, which lost 4 bases and 2 bases, there was a span of 27 bases. Germline CDR1 and CDR2: MNHEY and SMNVEV (reference sequence). The CDR3 has 19 amino acids. Generated by immunoSEQ multiplex PCR, the TCRdb table keeps only in-frame clones and is missing some. The sample holds over 10,000 clones, more than 60% seen once. The sequencing used PBMCs, collected in a trial of ipilimumab plus nivolumab as post-transplant consolidation. The chain joins TRBV27 to TRBJ2-7; tentatively, D is TRBD2 (6 bases). This sequence originates from a male donor with multiple myeloma. The CDR3 coding sequence is TGTGCCAGCAGTTCAAACCCTCTCTCAAGCCAACGGGGGACCTACGAGCAGTACTTC. Its translation is CASSSNPLSSQRGTYEQYF.